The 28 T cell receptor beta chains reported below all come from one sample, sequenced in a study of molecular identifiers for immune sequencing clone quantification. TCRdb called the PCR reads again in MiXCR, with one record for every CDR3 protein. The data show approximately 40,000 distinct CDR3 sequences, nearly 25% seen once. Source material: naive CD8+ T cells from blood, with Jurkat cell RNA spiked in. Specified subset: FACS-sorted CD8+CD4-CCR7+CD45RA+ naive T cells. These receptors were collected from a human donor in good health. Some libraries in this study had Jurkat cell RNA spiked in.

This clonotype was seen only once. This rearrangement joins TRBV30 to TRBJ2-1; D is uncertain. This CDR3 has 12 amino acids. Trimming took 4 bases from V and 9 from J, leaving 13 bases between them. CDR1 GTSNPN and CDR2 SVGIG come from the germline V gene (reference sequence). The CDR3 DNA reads TGTGCCTGGATAGGAGTGTCTGGTGAGCAGTTCTTC. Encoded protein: CAWIGVSGEQFF.

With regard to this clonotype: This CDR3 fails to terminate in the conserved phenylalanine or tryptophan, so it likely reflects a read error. The CDR3 coding sequence is TGTGCCAGCAGCGTAGCACCGGGGGATGGAACTGAAGCTTTCGTT. It encodes CASSVAPGDGTEAFV. The genes are TRBV9 and TRBJ1-1, with D possibly matching TRBD1 (5 bases). V lost 0 bases, J lost 5 bases, and 14 bases lay in between. Germline V gives CDR1 SGDLS, CDR2 YYNGEE. There are 15 residues in the CDR3.

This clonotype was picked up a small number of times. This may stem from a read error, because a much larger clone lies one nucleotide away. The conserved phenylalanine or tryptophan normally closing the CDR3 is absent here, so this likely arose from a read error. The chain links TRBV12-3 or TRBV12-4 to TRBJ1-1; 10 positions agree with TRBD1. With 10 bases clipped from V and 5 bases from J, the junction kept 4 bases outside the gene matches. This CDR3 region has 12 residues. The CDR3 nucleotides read TGTGCCACCCGGACAGGGGGAACTGAAGCTTTCCTT. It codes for CATRTGGTEAFL.

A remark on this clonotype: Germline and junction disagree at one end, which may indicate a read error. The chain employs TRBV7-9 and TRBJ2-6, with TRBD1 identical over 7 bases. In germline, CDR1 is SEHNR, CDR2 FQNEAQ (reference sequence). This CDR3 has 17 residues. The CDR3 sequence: CARSLPGQFSGANVLTF. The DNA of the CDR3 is TGTGCCCGCAGCTTACCGGGACAGTTCTCTGGGGCCAACGTCCTGACTTTC.

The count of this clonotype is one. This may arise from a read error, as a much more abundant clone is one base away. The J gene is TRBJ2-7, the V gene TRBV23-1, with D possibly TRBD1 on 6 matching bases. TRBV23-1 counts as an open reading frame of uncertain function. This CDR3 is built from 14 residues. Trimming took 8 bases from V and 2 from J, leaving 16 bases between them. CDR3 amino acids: CASGLWDTTYEQYF. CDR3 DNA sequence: TGCGCCAGCGGTCTATGGGACACTACCTACGAGCAGTACTTC.

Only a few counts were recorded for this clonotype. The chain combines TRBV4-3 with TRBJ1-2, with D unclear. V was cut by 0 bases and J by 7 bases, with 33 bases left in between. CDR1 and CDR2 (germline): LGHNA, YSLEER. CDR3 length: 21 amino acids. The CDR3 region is CASSQDRMGLAEIPVIGGYTF. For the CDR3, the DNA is TGCGCCAGCAGCCAAGATCGGATGGGATTGGCCGAAATCCCCGTCATCGGTGGCTACACCTTC.

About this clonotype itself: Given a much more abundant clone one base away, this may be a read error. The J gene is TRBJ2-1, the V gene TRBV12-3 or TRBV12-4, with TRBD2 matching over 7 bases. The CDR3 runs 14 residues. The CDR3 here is CACSLLAMYNEQFF. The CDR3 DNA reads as TGTGCCTGCAGTTTACTAGCGATGTACAATGAGCAGTTCTTC.

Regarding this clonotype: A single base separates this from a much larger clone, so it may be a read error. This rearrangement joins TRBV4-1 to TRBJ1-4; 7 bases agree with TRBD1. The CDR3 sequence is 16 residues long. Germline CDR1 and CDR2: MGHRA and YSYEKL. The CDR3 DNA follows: TGCGCCAGCAGCCCCTTTTTTGGAGGGGGCGATGAAAAACTGCTTTTT. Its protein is CASSPFFGGGDEKLLF.

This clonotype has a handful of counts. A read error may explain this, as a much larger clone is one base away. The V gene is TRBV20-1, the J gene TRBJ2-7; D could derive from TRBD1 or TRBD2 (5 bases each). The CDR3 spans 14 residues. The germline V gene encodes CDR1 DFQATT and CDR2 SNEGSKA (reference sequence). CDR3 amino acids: CSAYPRDGTYERYF. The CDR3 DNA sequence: TGCAGTGCCTACCCCCGGGACGGTACCTACGAGCGGTACTTC.

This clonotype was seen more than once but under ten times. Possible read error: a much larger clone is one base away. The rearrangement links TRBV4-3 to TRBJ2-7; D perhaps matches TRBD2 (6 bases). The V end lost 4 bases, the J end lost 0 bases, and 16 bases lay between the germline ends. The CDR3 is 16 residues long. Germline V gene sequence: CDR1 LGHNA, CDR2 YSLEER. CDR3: CASSPQPTGSSYEQYF. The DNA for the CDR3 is TGCGCCAGCAGCCCCCAACCTACCGGGAGCTCCTACGAGCAGTACTTC.

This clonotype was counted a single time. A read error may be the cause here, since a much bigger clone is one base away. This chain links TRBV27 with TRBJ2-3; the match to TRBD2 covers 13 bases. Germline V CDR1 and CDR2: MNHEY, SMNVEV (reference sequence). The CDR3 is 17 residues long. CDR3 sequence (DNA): TGTGCCAGCTGGGGACTAGCGGGACCCTCTAGCACAGATAAGCAGTATTTT. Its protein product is CASWGLAGPSSTDKQYF.

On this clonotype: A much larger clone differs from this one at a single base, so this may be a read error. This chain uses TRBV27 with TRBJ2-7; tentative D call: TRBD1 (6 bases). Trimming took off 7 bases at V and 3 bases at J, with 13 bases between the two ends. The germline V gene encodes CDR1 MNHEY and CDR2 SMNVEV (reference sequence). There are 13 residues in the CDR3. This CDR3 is CASKGRGGYEQYF. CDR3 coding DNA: TGTGCCAGCAAAGGGAGAGGGGGCTACGAGCAGTACTTC.

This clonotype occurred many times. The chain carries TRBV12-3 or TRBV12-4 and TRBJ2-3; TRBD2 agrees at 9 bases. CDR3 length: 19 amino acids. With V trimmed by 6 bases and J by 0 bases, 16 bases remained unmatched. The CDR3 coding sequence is TGTGCCAGCAGCCCAGCGGGGGTAGCTAGCGGGATGAGCACAGATACGCAGTATTTT. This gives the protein CASSPAGVASGMSTDTQYF.

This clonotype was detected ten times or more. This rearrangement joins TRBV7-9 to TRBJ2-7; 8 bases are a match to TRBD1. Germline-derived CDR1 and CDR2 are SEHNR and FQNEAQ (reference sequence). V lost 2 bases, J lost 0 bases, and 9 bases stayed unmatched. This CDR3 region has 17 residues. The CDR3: CASSLRGPQGASYEQYF. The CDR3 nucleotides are TGTGCCAGCAGCTTACGGGGACCCCAGGGGGCCTCCTACGAGCAGTACTTC.

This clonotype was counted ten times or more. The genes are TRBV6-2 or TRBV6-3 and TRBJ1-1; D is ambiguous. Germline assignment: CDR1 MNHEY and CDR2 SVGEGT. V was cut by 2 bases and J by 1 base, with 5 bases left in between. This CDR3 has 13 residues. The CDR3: CASSYLGNTEAFF. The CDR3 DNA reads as TGTGCCAGCAGTTACCTGGGGAACACTGAAGCTTTCTTT.

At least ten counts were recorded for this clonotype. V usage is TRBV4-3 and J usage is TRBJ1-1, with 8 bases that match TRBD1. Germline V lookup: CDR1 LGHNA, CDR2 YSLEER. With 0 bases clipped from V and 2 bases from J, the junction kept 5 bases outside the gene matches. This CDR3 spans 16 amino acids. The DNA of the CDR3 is TGCGCCAGCAGCCAAGATTTGGCAGGGGGCAACACTGAAGCTTTCTTT. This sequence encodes CASSQDLAGGNTEAFF.

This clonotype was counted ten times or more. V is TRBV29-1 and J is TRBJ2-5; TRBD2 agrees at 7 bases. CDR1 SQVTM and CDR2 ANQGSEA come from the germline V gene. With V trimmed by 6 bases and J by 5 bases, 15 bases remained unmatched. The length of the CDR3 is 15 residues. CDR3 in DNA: TGCAGCGTGCAACCCCACGGGACGGGGGGTGAGACCCAGTACTTC. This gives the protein CSVQPHGTGGETQYF.

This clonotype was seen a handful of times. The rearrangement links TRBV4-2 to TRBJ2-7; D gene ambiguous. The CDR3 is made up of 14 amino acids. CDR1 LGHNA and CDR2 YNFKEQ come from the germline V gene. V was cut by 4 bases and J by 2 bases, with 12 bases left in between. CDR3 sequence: CASSPRSGTYEQYF. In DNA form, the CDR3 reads TGTGCCAGCAGCCCACGCTCTGGCACCTACGAGCAGTACTTC.

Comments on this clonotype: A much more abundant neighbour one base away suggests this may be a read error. The CDR3 region has the DNA TGCAGCGTAGCAACTCTCCGGGACAGAGACACCGGGGAGCTGGTTTTT. Translating gives CSVATLRDRDTGELVF. The chain recombines TRBV29-1 with TRBJ2-2; 7 nucleotides line up with TRBD1. This CDR3 is built from 16 residues. Germline-derived CDR1 and CDR2 are SQVTM and ANQGSEA.

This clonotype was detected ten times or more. The CDR3 DNA follows: TGTGCCAGCAGTTTAGCCCGAAACCAAGAGACCCAGTACTTC. As protein: CASSLARNQETQYF. The V gene is TRBV12-3 or TRBV12-4, the J gene TRBJ2-5; D unresolved. The CDR3 totals 14 residues. V lost 0 bases and J lost 0, with 5 bases in between.

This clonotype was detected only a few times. CDR3 residues: CASSLGDGELFF. DNA for the CDR3: TGTGCCAGCAGCTTAGGGGACGGGGAGCTGTTTTTT. The chain links TRBV7-6 to TRBJ2-2; D remains ambiguous. The CDR3 runs to 12 residues. V was pared by 1 base and J by 7 bases, with 4 bases between. Germline CDR1 and CDR2: SGHVS and FNYEAQ.

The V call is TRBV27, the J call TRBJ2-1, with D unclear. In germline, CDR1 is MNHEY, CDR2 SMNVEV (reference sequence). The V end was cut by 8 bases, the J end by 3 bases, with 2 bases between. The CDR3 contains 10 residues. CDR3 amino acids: CASLYNEQFF. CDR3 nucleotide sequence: TGTGCCAGCCTCTACAATGAGCAGTTCTTC.

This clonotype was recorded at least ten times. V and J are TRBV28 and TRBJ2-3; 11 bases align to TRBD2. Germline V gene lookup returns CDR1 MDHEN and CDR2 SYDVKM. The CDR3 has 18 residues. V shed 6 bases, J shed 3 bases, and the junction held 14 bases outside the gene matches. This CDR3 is CASSPGTSGTEITDTQYF. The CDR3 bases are TGTGCCAGCAGCCCCGGGACTAGCGGAACCGAAATTACAGATACGCAGTATTTT.

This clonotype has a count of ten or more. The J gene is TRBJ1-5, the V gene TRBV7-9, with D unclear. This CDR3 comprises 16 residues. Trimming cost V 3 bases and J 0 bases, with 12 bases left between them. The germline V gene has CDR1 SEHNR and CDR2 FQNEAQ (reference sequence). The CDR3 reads CASSLELGSSNQPQHF. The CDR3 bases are TGTGCCAGCAGCTTGGAATTAGGGTCTAGCAATCAGCCCCAGCATTTT.

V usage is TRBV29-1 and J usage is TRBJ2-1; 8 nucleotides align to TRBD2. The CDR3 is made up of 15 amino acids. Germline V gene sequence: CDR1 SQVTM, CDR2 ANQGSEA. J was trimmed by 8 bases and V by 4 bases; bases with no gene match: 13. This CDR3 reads CSVAAGLAGKDEQFF. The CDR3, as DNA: TGCAGCGTTGCCGCCGGGTTAGCGGGAAAGGATGAGCAGTTCTTC.

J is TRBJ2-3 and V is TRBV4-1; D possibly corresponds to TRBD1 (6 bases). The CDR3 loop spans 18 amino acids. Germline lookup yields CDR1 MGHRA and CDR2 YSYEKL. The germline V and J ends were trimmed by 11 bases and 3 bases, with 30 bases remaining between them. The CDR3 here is CARRPVFQGTYSTDTQYF. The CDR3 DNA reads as TGCGCCCGCCGCCCAGTGTTCCAGGGGACCTATAGTACAGATACGCAGTATTTT.

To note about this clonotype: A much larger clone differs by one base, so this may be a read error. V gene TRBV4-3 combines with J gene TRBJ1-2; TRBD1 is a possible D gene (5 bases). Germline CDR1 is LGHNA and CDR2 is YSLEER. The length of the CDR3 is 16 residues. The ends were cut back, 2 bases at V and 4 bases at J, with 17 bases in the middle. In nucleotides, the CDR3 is TGCGCCAGCAGCCAATATCTGGGCAGGGATTTCTATGGCTACACCTTC. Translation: CASSQYLGRDFYGYTF.

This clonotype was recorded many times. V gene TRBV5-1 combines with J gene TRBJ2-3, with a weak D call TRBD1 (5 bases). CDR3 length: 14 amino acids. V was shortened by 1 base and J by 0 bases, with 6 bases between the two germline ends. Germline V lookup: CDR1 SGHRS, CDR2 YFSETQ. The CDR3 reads CASSLPGSTDTQYF. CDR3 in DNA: TGCGCCAGCAGCTTGCCAGGGAGCACAGATACGCAGTATTTT.